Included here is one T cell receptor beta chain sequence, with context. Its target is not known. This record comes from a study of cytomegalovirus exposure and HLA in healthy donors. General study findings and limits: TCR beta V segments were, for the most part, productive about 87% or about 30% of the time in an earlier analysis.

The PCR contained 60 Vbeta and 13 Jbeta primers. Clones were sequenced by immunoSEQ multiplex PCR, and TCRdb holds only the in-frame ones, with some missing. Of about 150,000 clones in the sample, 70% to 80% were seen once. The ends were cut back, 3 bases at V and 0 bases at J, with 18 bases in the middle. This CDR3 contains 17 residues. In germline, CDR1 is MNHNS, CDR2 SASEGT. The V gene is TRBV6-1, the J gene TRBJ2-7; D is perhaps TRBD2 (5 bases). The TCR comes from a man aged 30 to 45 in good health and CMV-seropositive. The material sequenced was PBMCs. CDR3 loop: CASSDKDGVPLSYEQYF. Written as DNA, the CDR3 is TGTGCCAGCAGTGATAAGGACGGGGTTCCCCTCTCCTACGAGCAGTACTTC.